This is a list of T cell receptor beta chains from one sample in a study of shared clonotypes between healthy human individuals. Assay: immunoSEQ multiplex PCR; the TCRdb copy retains only in-frame clones and omits some. The sample shows around 700,000 clones, roughly 72% of them seen only once. Sequencing used memory CD4+ T cells sorted from blood. These receptors were obtained from a young woman in good health. The CDR3 runs from the conserved cysteine through the conserved F or W. A D gene is named only where the DNA matches it firmly. Not every row has a clone size; where given, it reads once, few, many or a size class.

CDR3 DNA	CDR3 protein	CDR3 length	D gene	J gene	V gene	clone size
TGCGCCAGCAGTGAAGGGGCTTACACTGAAGCTTTCTTT	CASSEGAYTEAFF	13	NA	TRBJ1-1	TRBV10-2	NA
TGTGCCGCCAGTGGAATTGACAGTGGCAATCAGCCCCAGCATTTT	CAASGIDSGNQPQHF	15	NA	TRBJ1-5	TRBV19	NA
TGCGCCACAGCTCAGGGGGCAGAGGGGAACACTGAAGCTTTCTTT	CATAQGAEGNTEAFF	15	TRBD1	TRBJ1-1	TRBV5-1	NA
TGTGCCAGTAGTATAGACCGGGACTACGAGCAGTACTTC	CASSIDRDYEQYF	13	NA	TRBJ2-7	TRBV19	NA
TGTGCCAGCAGCTTAGTGTTAGGGTACGGAGAGACCCAGTACTTC	CASSLVLGYGETQYF	15	NA	TRBJ2-5	TRBV7-9	NA
TGCGCCAGCAGCTTCCTGGGAGGGCCGGGGGAGACCCAGTACTTC	CASSFLGGPGETQYF	15	TRBD2	TRBJ2-5	TRBV5-1	few
TGTGCCAGCAGTGCGGAGTTCCGGGGCTACACCTTC	CASSAEFRGYTF	12	NA	TRBJ1-2	TRBV28	NA
TGTGCCAGCGGCACAGGGGGAAGCACAGATACGCAGTATTTT	CASGTGGSTDTQYF	14	TRBD1	TRBJ2-3	TRBV7-8	NA
TGTGCCAGCAGTGAACCCTCGGGAGGAGATACGCAGTATTTT	CASSEPSGGDTQYF	14	TRBD2	TRBJ2-3	TRBV2	NA
TGTGCCAGCAGCTTAGGACCTAGCGCCCACAATGAGCAGTTCTTC	CASSLGPSAHNEQFF	15	NA	TRBJ2-1	TRBV7-7	NA
TGTGCCAGCAGTTCCGGGAGACAGACGGAGCAGTTCTTC	CASSSGRQTEQFF	13	NA	TRBJ2-1	TRBV27	few
TGTGCCAGCAGTTTAAGAGTCGTAGCTTTCTTT	CASSLRVVAFF	11	NA	TRBJ1-1	TRBV28	NA
TGTGCCAGCAGTTCCCCGAGGGGCAGGGGGTTAACCTCCAATCAGCCCCAGCATTTT	CASSSPRGRGLTSNQPQHF	19	TRBD1	TRBJ1-5	TRBV28	few
TGCGCCAGCAGCTTGGTCTCCGGGACAAGAGAGCATTTT	CASSLVSGTREHF	13	NA	TRBJ1-5	TRBV5-1	NA
TGTGCCACCAGCCGAAAGAGCCAGGGTGGCACTGAAGCTTTCTTT	CATSRKSQGGTEAFF	15	NA	TRBJ1-1	TRBV15	NA
TGTGCCAGCAGTTTCCGGGACATCCTTTGGGGCACTGAAGCTTTCTTC	CASSFRDILWGTEAFF	16	NA	TRBJ1-1	TRBV28	once